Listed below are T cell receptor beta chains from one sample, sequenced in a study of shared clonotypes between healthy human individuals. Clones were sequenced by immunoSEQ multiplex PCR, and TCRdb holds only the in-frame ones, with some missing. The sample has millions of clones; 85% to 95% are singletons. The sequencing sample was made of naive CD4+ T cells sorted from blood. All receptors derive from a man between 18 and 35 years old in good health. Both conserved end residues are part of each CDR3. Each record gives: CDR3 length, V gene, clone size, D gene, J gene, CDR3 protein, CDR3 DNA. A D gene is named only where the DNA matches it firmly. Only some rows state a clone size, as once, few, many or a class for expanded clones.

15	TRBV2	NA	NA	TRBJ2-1	CASRNGGRLRNEQFF	TGTGCCAGCAGGAATGGAGGGAGACTACGGAATGAGCAGTTCTTC
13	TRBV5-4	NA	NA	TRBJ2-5	CASSRGGQETQYF	TGTGCCAGCAGCCGAGGGGGGCAAGAGACCCAGTACTTC
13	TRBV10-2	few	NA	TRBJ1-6	CASREVVNSPLHF	TGCGCCAGCAGGGAAGTCGTAAATTCACCCCTCCACTTT
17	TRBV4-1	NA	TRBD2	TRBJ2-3	CASSPYGSSGRSDTQYF	TGCGCCAGCAGCCCATATGGGTCTAGCGGGAGATCTGATACGCAGTATTTT
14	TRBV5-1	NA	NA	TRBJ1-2	CASCPGPTSYGYTF	TGCGCCAGCTGTCCGGGACCAACGTCTTATGGCTACACCTTC
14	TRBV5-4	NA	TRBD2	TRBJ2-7	CASRPLGLAYEQYF	TGTGCCAGCAGACCCCTGGGACTAGCCTACGAGCAGTACTTC
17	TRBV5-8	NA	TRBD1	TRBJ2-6	CASGPDRVSSGANVLTF	TGTGCCAGCGGACCAGACAGGGTTTCTTCTGGGGCCAACGTCCTGACTTTC
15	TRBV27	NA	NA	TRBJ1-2	CASSTSGTKWIGYTF	TGTGCCAGCAGTACCTCCGGAACGAAGTGGATCGGCTACACCTTC
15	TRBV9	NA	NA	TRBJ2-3	CASSVTGTSTDTQYF	TGTGCCAGCAGCGTAACTGGAACTAGCACAGATACGCAGTATTTT
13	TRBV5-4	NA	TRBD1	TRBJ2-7	CASSLGTGYEQYF	TGTGCCAGCAGCTTGGGGACAGGCTACGAGCAGTACTTC
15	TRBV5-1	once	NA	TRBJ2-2	CASSTTGRNTGELFF	TGCGCCAGCAGCACCACCGGGCGGAACACCGGGGAGCTGTTTTTT
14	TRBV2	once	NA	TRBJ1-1	CASSVITDRTEAFF	TGTGCCAGCAGTGTCATCACAGATCGCACTGAAGCTTTCTTT
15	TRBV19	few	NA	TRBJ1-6	CASSIGEGTNSPLHF	TGTGCCAGTAGTATCGGCGAAGGAACCAATTCACCCCTCCACTTT
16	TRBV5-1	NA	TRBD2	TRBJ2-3	CASSLIVREGTDTQYF	TGCGCCAGCAGCTTGATTGTACGGGAGGGCACAGATACGCAGTATTTT